This passage covers 19 T cell receptor beta chains from one sample sequenced in a study of blood T cells in healthy people across ages. The authors ran a second PCR of 7 to 11 cycles using a sample-barcoded 5' primer and a J-beta primer mix. TCRdb re-called the 5' RACE reads with MiXCR, one entry per CDR3 protein. The sample contains 750,000 to 1,000,000 distinct CDR3 sequences, approximately 32% of which appear only once. The data also belong to a second study, concerning T cells of mothers and their children.

The specimen was blood. All receptors come from a woman aged 40 to 50 in good health.

This clonotype was observed once. A read error may produce the germline difference seen at one junction end. The chain is built from TRBV27 and TRBJ1-1, with unresolved D. CDR3 length equals 15 residues. The germline CDR1 and CDR2 sequences are MNHEY and SMNVEV (reference sequence). The CDR3 bases are TGTGCCGGCAGTTTTGGGTTAGACCGGAACACTGAAGCTTTCTTT. Amino acid sequence: CAGSFGLDRNTEAFF.

The table lists this clonotype with a few counts. A much more abundant neighbour one base away suggests this may be a read error. This chain links TRBV4-1 with TRBJ2-5; D is uncertain. Judging by the DNA end, TRBJ2-7 fits better; the J call may be wrong. CDR1 and CDR2 (germline): MGHRA, YSYEKL. The CDR3 is 15 residues long. CDR3 nucleotide sequence: TGCGCCAGCAGCCTCGCGTATTCCGGCGCCTACGAGCAGTACTTC. Translation: CASSLAYSGAYEQYF.

Only a few counts were recorded for this clonotype. The V gene is TRBV7-3, the J gene TRBJ2-1; 7 bases fit TRBD1. The length of the CDR3 is 15 residues. The V gene's germline CDR1 is SGHTA and CDR2 FQGTGA. V dropped 6 bases and J dropped 3; count of bases not matched to a gene: 8. The CDR3 nucleotides are TGTGCCAGCAGATTAGGGGCAGGGGGCTACAATGAGCAGTTCTTC. It codes for CASRLGAGGYNEQFF.

The CDR3 DNA is TGCAGCGTTGAAGAAAGGGCCGTCTATGGCTACACCTTC. It translates to CSVEERAVYGYTF. The J gene is TRBJ1-2, the V gene TRBV29-1; D gene ambiguous. Germline CDR1 reads SQVTM; CDR2 reads ANQGSEA. CDR3 size: 13 residues. Trimming pared 0 bases from V and 4 bases from J, leaving 9 bases between.

The chain combines TRBV12-3 or TRBV12-4 with TRBJ2-1; TRBD2 aligns across 7 bases. This CDR3 is built from 15 residues. The J segment lost 9 bases and the V segment lost 0 bases, leaving 8 bases of the junction unmatched. The CDR3: CASSLARGIAGEQFF. CDR3 sequence (DNA): TGTGCCAGCAGTTTAGCGCGGGGAATAGCGGGTGAGCAGTTCTTC.

V and J are TRBV18 and TRBJ2-6, with D hard to call. The CDR3 is 15 residues long. The germline CDR1 and CDR2 sequences are KGHSH and LQKENI. The germline V and J ends were trimmed by 3 bases and 0 bases, with 6 bases remaining between them. CDR3 residues: CASSPISSGANVLTF. The DNA of the CDR3 is TGTGCCAGCTCACCGATAAGCTCTGGGGCCAACGTCCTGACTTTC. The whole variable domain, remainder taken from reference TRBV18 and TRBJ2-6, is NAGVMQNPRHLVRRRGQEARLRCSPMKGHSHVYWYRQLPEEGLKFMVYLQKENIIDESGMPKERFSAEFPKEGPSILRIQQVVRGDSAAYFCASSPISSGANVLTFGAGSRLTVL.

The chain has TRBV6-1 and TRBJ2-4; D unresolved. The CDR3 loop spans 15 amino acids. Germline-derived CDR1 and CDR2 are MNHNS and SASEGT. Between the trimmed V and J ends, which lost 6 bases and 1 base, there was a span of 13 bases. The CDR3 here is CASSDVYTAKNIQYF. CDR3 bases: TGTGCCAGCAGCGACGTGTATACGGCCAAAAACATTCAGTACTTC.

V and J are TRBV5-8 and TRBJ2-5, with D unresolved. V lost 3 bases and J 1 base, leaving 10 bases between the germline ends. This CDR3 has 14 amino acids. Germline lookup yields CDR1 SGHTS and CDR2 YDEGEE. CDR3 DNA sequence: TGTGCCAGCAGCTCCTCTCCCGGCCAAGAGACCCAGTACTTC. It codes for CASSSSPGQETQYF.

The chain combines TRBV20-1 with TRBJ2-7; the match to TRBD1 covers 7 bases. In germline, CDR1 is DFQATT, CDR2 SNEGSKA (reference sequence). This CDR3 comprises 15 residues. The junction had 13 bases not matched to a gene; V was cut back by 7 bases and J by 1 base. CDR3 in amino acids: CSGITPGQQSYEQYF. The DNA for the CDR3 is TGCAGTGGCATAACACCGGGACAGCAGTCCTACGAGCAGTACTTC.

The chain is built from TRBV7-2 and TRBJ2-3; 12 positions agree with TRBD2. In germline, CDR1 is SGHTA, CDR2 FQGNSA. This CDR3 is 16 amino acids long. The J segment lost 1 base and the V segment lost 5 bases, leaving 4 bases of the junction unmatched. The CDR3 sequence is CASSKRLAGGTDTQYF. Here the CDR3 DNA reads TGTGCCAGCAGCAAGAGACTAGCGGGAGGCACAGATACGCAGTATTTT.

As regards this clonotype: Germline is not matched at one junction end, which may reflect a read error. The CDR3 coding sequence is TGTGCCAGCAGTTCGCGGATGGACTACGGGCAGTACTTC. It translates to CASSSRMDYGQYF. This rearrangement joins TRBV9 to TRBJ2-7, with a possible D match to TRBD2 (6 bases). From germline, CDR1 is SGDLS and CDR2 YYNGEE. CDR3 length equals 13 residues.

This clonotype was counted only a few times. This chain connects TRBV6-1 to TRBJ2-7; perhaps TRBD2 as D (6 bases). Germline CDR1 MNHNS, CDR2 SASEGT. The CDR3 runs 16 residues. Trimming left V 6 bases short and J 1 base short, with 19 bases between. CDR3 in DNA: TGTGCCAGCAGATTAGCGGCTAGAAGAAGTTCCTACGAGCAGTACTTC. Translating it yields CASRLAARRSSYEQYF.

CDR3 in DNA: TGTGCCAGCAGCGCCTTGAGGTTGAGCGGTGAGCAGTTCTTC. Residues: CASSALRLSGEQFF. The gene calls are TRBV14 and TRBJ2-1, with a tentative D call TRBD2 (5 bases). Trimming took 5 bases from V and 9 from J, leaving 17 bases between them. The CDR3 contains 14 residues. The germline CDR1 and CDR2 sequences are SGHDN and FVKESK.

For this clonotype: Given a much more abundant clone one base away, this may be a read error. V is TRBV15 and J is TRBJ2-1; 11 nucleotides line up with TRBD1. V lost 5 bases, J lost 13 bases, and 10 bases stayed unmatched. This CDR3 spans 14 amino acids. From germline, CDR1 is LNHNV and CDR2 YYDKDF (reference sequence). CDR3 nucleotides: TGTGCCACCAGCGGACAGGGGGCGGGGGAGACCCAGTTCTTC. This translates into CATSGQGAGETQFF.

With regard to this clonotype: One end of the junction does not line up with germline, which may come from a read error. Here the CDR3 DNA reads TGTGCCAGCAGCCAAACATCCCCCTATCGCTACACCTTC. This translates into CASSQTSPYRYTF. This chain uses TRBV6-6 with TRBJ1-2; the D is unclear. The CDR3 is made up of 13 amino acids. Germline V CDR1 and CDR2: MNHNY, SVGAGI (reference sequence).

This clonotype was seen many times. This chain joins TRBV4-1 and TRBJ2-7; 11 bases map to TRBD1. CDR1 and CDR2 (germline): MGHRA, YSYEKL. The length of the CDR3 is 15 residues. V trimming: 4 bases; J trimming: 2 bases; junction bases outside the gene matches: 4. CDR3 nucleotide sequence: TGCGCCAGCAGCCGACCGGGACAGGGGGCCTACGAGCAGTACTTC. Translating gives CASSRPGQGAYEQYF.

In its sample, this clonotype was seen a few times. This rearrangement joins TRBV20-1 to TRBJ1-2; possible D gene TRBD1, 6 bases. The V and J ends lost 4 bases and 5 bases respectively, with 8 bases between them. Germline CDR1 reads DFQATT; CDR2 reads SNEGSKA (reference sequence). The CDR3 length is 11 residues. CDR3 sequence (DNA): TGCAGTGCTAACCAGGGGTATGGCTACACCTTC. It codes for CSANQGYGYTF.

J is TRBJ2-3 and V is TRBV29-1, with D tentatively TRBD1 (5 bases). V dropped 4 bases and J dropped 2 bases, with 7 bases sitting between them. Germline-derived CDR1 and CDR2 are SQVTM and ANQGSEA. CDR3 length equals 12 residues. The CDR3 nucleotides read TGCAGCGTTGCACAGGACACAGATACGCAGTATTTT. Its protein is CSVAQDTDTQYF.

The chain has TRBV7-6 and TRBJ1-4, with D perhaps TRBD1 (6 bases). CDR1 is SGHVS, CDR2 FNYEAQ, per germline. This CDR3 contains 15 residues. The germline V and J ends were trimmed by 4 bases and 7 bases, with 16 bases remaining between them. CDR3 coding DNA: TGTGCCAGCAGCTCCTACAGGGACGGTAGTGAAAAACTGTTTTTT. Protein: CASSSYRDGSEKLFF. The whole variable domain, remainder taken from reference TRBV7-6 and TRBJ1-4, is GAGVSQSPRYKVTKRGQDVALRCDPISGHVSLYWYRQALGQGPEFLTYFNYEAQQDKSGLPNDRFSAERPEGSISTLTIQRTEQRDSAMYRCASSSYRDGSEKLFFGSGTQLSVL.